What follows are 26 T cell receptor beta chains derived from one specimen sequenced in a study of CD8+ T cells in alopecia areata (dated by TCRdb to the late 2010s). Library preparation employed the immunoSEQ multiplex PCR assay. RNA was extracted from all samples and reverse transcribed into cDNA, which served as template for TCR sequencing. TCRdb's version of the immuneACCESS table is confined to in-frame rearrangements and falls short of the full clone set. An unresolved V gene accounts for under half of the shortfall where checked; the remainder is of unknown origin. This sample has some 180,000 clones in its table, and approximately 60% of those were observed once. The top ten clonotypes cover 4.9% of the sample. The specimen sequenced was CD8+ T cells sorted from blood. These receptors were collected from a human donor in good health.

This clone was observed once. This sample includes further DNA sequences coding for the same CDR3. The chain employs TRBV4-1 and TRBJ1-4; D gene unclear. The V gene lost 1 base and the J gene lost 6 bases, with 9 bases spanning the gap. CDR1 and CDR2 (germline): MGHRA, YSYEKL. The CDR3 spans 14 residues. The CDR3 loop is CASSQGTGDEKLFF. Here the CDR3 DNA reads TGCGCCAGCAGCCAAGGCACGGGAGATGAAAAACTGTTTTTT.

This chain's CDR3 is CASSWNSPSNSPLHF. The CDR3 coding sequence is TGTGCCAGCAGTTGGAATAGTCCATCAAATTCACCCCTCCACTTT. The chain uses TRBV6-5 and TRBJ1-6; D gene ambiguous. CDR1 and CDR2 (germline): MNHEY, SVGAGI. The CDR3 extends over 15 amino acids. V was pared by 4 bases and J by 7 bases, with 14 bases between.

The chain has TRBV4-1 and TRBJ1-1; D possibly corresponds to TRBD1 (5 bases). This CDR3 region has 14 residues. The germline V and J ends were trimmed by 5 bases and 5 bases, with 15 bases remaining between them. Per the germline V gene, CDR1 is MGHRA and CDR2 is YSYEKL. CDR3 sequence reads: CASSIGEGWTEAFF. The CDR3 nucleotides are TGCGCCAGCAGCATAGGGGAAGGGTGGACTGAAGCTTTCTTT.

The V call is TRBV6-5, the J call TRBJ1-1; D may be TRBD1 (5 bases). Germline lookup yields CDR1 MNHEY and CDR2 SVGAGI. The CDR3 has 15 amino acids. Trimming removed 7 bases at V and 4 bases at J, with 19 bases between. This chain's CDR3 is CASINLMGGSTEAFF. The CDR3 DNA reads TGTGCCAGCATCAACCTAATGGGGGGTAGCACTGAAGCTTTCTTT.

This clone was detected only once. This chain uses TRBV5-1 with TRBJ1-1, with 7 bases aligning to TRBD1. This CDR3 is 12 amino acids long. The J segment lost 8 bases and the V segment lost 2 bases, leaving 3 bases of the junction unmatched. CDR1 SGHRS and CDR2 YFSETQ come from the germline V gene. CDR3 nucleotide sequence: TGCGCCAGCAGCTTTACAGGGGAGGAAGCTTTCTTT. It translates to CASSFTGEEAFF.

This clone was recorded once. This rearrangement joins TRBV19 to TRBJ2-5; possible D gene TRBD1, 5 bases. The CDR3 totals 14 residues. V shed 3 bases and J shed 2 bases, with 10 bases lying between them. The germline gives CDR1 LNHDA, CDR2 SQIVND (reference sequence). The CDR3 loop reads CASSISGSQETQYF. In nucleotides, the CDR3 is TGTGCCAGTAGTATTTCAGGGTCACAAGAGACCCAGTACTTC.

The V gene is TRBV25-1, the J gene TRBJ2-5; the D gene is possibly TRBD1 (5 bases). Per germline, CDR1 MGHDK and CDR2 SYGVNS. The CDR3 covers 14 residues. The V and J ends lost 1 base and 5 bases respectively, with 11 bases between them. Written as DNA, the CDR3 is TGTGCCAGCAGTGAATTTGTGGGGCCGGAGACCCAGTACTTC. It is translated as CASSEFVGPETQYF.

The sample holds a few counts of this clone. The chain links TRBV11-1 to TRBJ2-2; D unresolved. Deletions cut 0 bases from V and 0 bases from J, with 2 bases between. CDR1 and CDR2 from the germline V gene are SGHAT and FQDESV (reference sequence). The CDR3 sequence is 14 residues long. The chain's CDR3 is CASSLAANTGELFF. Here the CDR3 DNA reads TGTGCCAGCAGCTTAGCTGCGAACACCGGGGAGCTGTTTTTT.

This clone occurred once. V gene TRBV30 combines with J gene TRBJ2-7, with 7 bases matching TRBD2. This CDR3 has 13 residues. Germline CDR1 reads GTSNPN; CDR2 reads SVGIG (reference sequence). The V gene end was trimmed by 4 bases and the J gene end by 3 bases; junction bases not matched to a gene: 6. The CDR3 here is CAWTPLAIYEQYF. The DNA for the CDR3 is TGTGCCTGGACTCCACTAGCGATCTACGAGCAGTACTTC.

This clone has more than one count but fewer than ten. This chain uses TRBV12-5 with TRBJ2-1; 10 positions match TRBD1. CDR1 and CDR2 from the germline V gene are LGHNT and FRNRAP. With V trimmed by 1 base and J by 7 bases, 7 bases remained unmatched. The CDR3 extends over 16 amino acids. CDR3 sequence: CASGLARTGGSNEQFF. CDR3 in DNA: TGTGCTAGTGGTTTGGCACGGACAGGGGGATCGAATGAGCAGTTCTTC.

V usage is TRBV6-5 and J usage is TRBJ2-3; no firm D call. Germline-derived CDR1 and CDR2 are MNHEY and SVGAGI. Trimming took 2 bases from V and 4 from J, leaving 7 bases between them. This CDR3 region has 13 residues. The CDR3 region is CASSYVAADTQYF. CDR3 in DNA: TGTGCCAGCAGTTACGTGGCCGCAGATACGCAGTATTTT.

This clone has more than one count but fewer than ten. The chain joins TRBV19 to TRBJ2-1; D is possibly TRBD1 (6 bases). V was cut by 3 bases and J by 8 bases, with 11 bases left in between. Germline V gene sequence: CDR1 LNHDA, CDR2 SQIVND (reference sequence). The CDR3 extends over 13 amino acids. In DNA form, the CDR3 reads TGTGCCAGTAGTATGGTCTCAGGGGATGAGCAGTTCTTC. Amino acid sequence: CASSMVSGDEQFF.

The chain uses TRBV19 and TRBJ2-1; 8 positions agree with TRBD1. Germline lookup yields CDR1 LNHDA and CDR2 SQIVND (reference sequence). This CDR3 spans 16 amino acids. Trimming removed 0 bases from V and 3 bases from J; junction bases left unmatched: 4. The CDR3 region has the DNA TGTGCCAGTAGTATAGATCTCAGGGGGCTCTACAATGAGCAGTTCTTC. Amino acid sequence: CASSIDLRGLYNEQFF.

This clone was seen a single time. J is TRBJ1-5 and V is TRBV15; a weak D match, TRBD1 (5 bases). V was cut by 5 bases and J by 5 bases, with 13 bases left in between. Germline loops: CDR1 LNHNV, CDR2 YYDKDF (reference sequence). This CDR3 spans 14 amino acids. In DNA form, the CDR3 reads TGTGCCACCAGCGCGCAGGGTGAGGATCAGCCCCAGCATTTT. It encodes CATSAQGEDQPQHF.

This clone was observed a few times. The chain combines TRBV29-1 with TRBJ2-3, with TRBD1 identical over 10 bases. V gave up 6 bases and J gave up 2 bases; unmatched junction bases: 5. The V gene's germline CDR1 is SQVTM and CDR2 ANQGSEA. The CDR3 has 14 amino acids. CDR3 in amino acids: CSVGTGVHTDTQYF. The CDR3 DNA reads TGCAGCGTGGGGACAGGGGTTCACACAGATACGCAGTATTTT.

This clone came up a few times. The chain uses TRBV7-6 and TRBJ2-3, with D perhaps matching TRBD2 (6 bases). Germline V CDR1 and CDR2: SGHVS, FNYEAQ. The V end lost 5 bases, the J end lost 2 bases, and 14 bases lay between the germline ends. This CDR3 spans 15 amino acids. The CDR3 nucleotides read TGTGCCAGCAGCCACGGGACTTTCCTCACAGATACGCAGTATTTT. It encodes CASSHGTFLTDTQYF. Supplemented by reference TRBV7-6 and TRBJ2-3, the full variable domain reads GAGVSQSPRYKVTKRGQDVALRCDPISGHVSLYWYRQALGQGPEFLTYFNYEAQQDKSGLPNDRFSAERPEGSISTLTIQRTEQRDSAMYRCASSHGTFLTDTQYFGPGTRLTVL.

V and J are TRBV4-2 and TRBJ1-4, with TRBD1 matching 7 bases. The CDR3 has 16 amino acids. Looked up from germline, CDR1 is LGHNA and CDR2 is YNFKEQ. V shed 3 bases and J 7 bases; nucleotides not matched to a gene: 11. The CDR3 sequence: CASSQLPGGASEKLFF. The DNA for the CDR3 is TGTGCCAGCAGCCAGCTCCCAGGGGGAGCGAGTGAAAAACTGTTTTTT.

The V call is TRBV5-6, the J call TRBJ2-3; 10 bases match TRBD1. There are 15 residues in the CDR3. Trimming at V came to 4 bases and at J to 3 bases, leaving 5 bases not matched to a gene. Germline CDR1 and CDR2: SGHDT and YYEEEE. CDR3 DNA: TGTGCCAGCAGCATGGGACAGGGGAGGACAGATACGCAGTATTTT. Protein product: CASSMGQGRTDTQYF.

The DNA of the CDR3 is TGTGCCAGCAGTTACGGGAGCGGGGGGTATGAGCAGTTCTTC. It translates to CASSYGSGGYEQFF. The gene calls are TRBV6-5 and TRBJ2-1; 9 positions agree with TRBD2. V gave up 2 bases and J gave up 8 bases; unmatched junction bases: 4. Germline V lookup: CDR1 MNHEY, CDR2 SVGAGI. CDR3 length: 14 amino acids.

The rearrangement uses TRBV29-1 and TRBJ1-1; D not certain. The CDR3 length is 10 residues. Germline V gene data show CDR1 as SQVTM and CDR2 as ANQGSEA. Between the trimmed V and J ends, which lost 3 bases and 3 bases, there was a span of 2 bases. Here the CDR3 DNA reads TGCAGCGTTGACTACACTGAAGCTTTCTTT. Translated: CSVDYTEAFF.

With respect to this clone: Other DNA sequences within the sample encode an identical CDR3. The chain has TRBV27 and TRBJ2-7, with 7 bases aligning to TRBD1. This CDR3 has 13 amino acids. After removal of 5 bases from V and 2 bases from J, the junction contained 3 bases not matched to a gene. Germline-derived CDR1 and CDR2 are MNHEY and SMNVEV (reference sequence). The CDR3 DNA sequence: TGTGCCAGCAGTCCGGGACAGACCTACGAGCAGTACTTC. This gives the protein CASSPGQTYEQYF.

This rearrangement joins TRBV5-1 to TRBJ2-7, with D uncertain. CDR1 and CDR2 from the germline V gene are SGHRS and YFSETQ. Between the trimmed V and J ends, which lost 0 bases and 2 bases, there was a span of 9 bases. This CDR3 region has 14 residues. The CDR3 region is CASSLVQDPYEQYF. The CDR3, as DNA: TGCGCCAGCAGCTTGGTGCAGGACCCCTACGAGCAGTACTTC.

The genes are TRBV20-1 and TRBJ2-1, with D possibly called TRBD1 or TRBD2 (5 bases each). Germline CDR1 reads DFQATT; CDR2 reads SNEGSKA (reference sequence). This CDR3 contains 11 residues. V lost 0 bases to trimming and J lost 15 bases, with 12 bases between them. In DNA, the CDR3 is TGCAGTGCTAGAGATCAGGCGAGGGGGTTCTTC. Amino acid sequence: CSARDQARGFF.

This clone was seen a few times. The chain recombines TRBV7-9 with TRBJ2-7; 10 nucleotides align to TRBD1. CDR3 size: 15 residues. After removal of 5 bases from V and 2 bases from J, the junction contained 6 bases not matched to a gene. Germline loops: CDR1 SEHNR, CDR2 FQNEAQ (reference sequence). CDR3 region: CASSAGDRGPYEQYF. In DNA, the CDR3 is TGTGCCAGCAGCGCCGGGGACAGGGGTCCCTACGAGCAGTACTTC.

The chain combines TRBV5-1 with TRBJ2-7; 7 bases line up with TRBD1. The CDR3 totals 13 residues. The V gene end was trimmed by 6 bases and the J gene end by 3 bases; junction bases not matched to a gene: 6. Germline values: CDR1 SGHRS, CDR2 YFSETQ. CDR3 in DNA: TGCGCCAGCACCACAGGGGACCACTACGAGCAGTACTTC. This sequence encodes CASTTGDHYEQYF.

This clone was counted only a few times. This chain joins TRBV5-6 and TRBJ2-1, with D possibly matching TRBD2 (5 bases). This CDR3 is 13 amino acids long. Germline V lookup: CDR1 SGHDT, CDR2 YYEEEE. Trimming removed 1 base at V and 10 bases at J, with 12 bases between. CDR3 in amino acids: CASSLTPRGEQFF. The CDR3 region has the DNA TGTGCCAGCAGCTTGACACCAAGAGGGGAGCAGTTCTTC.